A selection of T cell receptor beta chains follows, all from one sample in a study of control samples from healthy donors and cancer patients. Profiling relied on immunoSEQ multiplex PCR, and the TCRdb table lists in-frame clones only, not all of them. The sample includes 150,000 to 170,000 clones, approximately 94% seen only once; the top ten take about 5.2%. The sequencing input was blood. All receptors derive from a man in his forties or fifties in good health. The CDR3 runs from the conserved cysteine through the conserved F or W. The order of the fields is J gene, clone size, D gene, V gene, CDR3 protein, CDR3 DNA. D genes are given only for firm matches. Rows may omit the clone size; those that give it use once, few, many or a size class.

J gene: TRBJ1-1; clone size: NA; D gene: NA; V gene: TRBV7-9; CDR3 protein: CASSLAGGEAFF; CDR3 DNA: TGTGCCAGCAGCTTAGCAGGGGGTGAAGCTTTCTTT
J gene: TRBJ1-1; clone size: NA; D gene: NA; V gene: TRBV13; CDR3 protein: CASHAGPEAFF; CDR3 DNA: TGTGCCAGCCATGCGGGGCCTGAAGCTTTCTTT
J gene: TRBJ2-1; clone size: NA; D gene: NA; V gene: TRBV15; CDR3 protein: CATSRDFHSYNEQFF; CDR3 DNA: TGTGCCACCAGCAGAGATTTCCATAGTTACAATGAGCAGTTCTTC
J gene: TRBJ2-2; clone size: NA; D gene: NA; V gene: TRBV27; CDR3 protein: CASSAQVANTGELFF; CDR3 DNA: TGTGCCAGCAGTGCCCAGGTGGCGAACACCGGGGAGCTGTTTTTT
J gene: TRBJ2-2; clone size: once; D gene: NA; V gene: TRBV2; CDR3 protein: CASSGGTSNTGELFF; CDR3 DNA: TGTGCCAGCAGTGGGGGGACTTCGAACACCGGGGAGCTGTTTTTT
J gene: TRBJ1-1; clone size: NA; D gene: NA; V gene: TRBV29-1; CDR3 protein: CSVGHFGAEAFF; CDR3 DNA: TGCAGCGTTGGCCACTTCGGGGCTGAAGCTTTCTTT
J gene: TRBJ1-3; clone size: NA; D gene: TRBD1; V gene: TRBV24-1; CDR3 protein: CATSTGAGNTIYF; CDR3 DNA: TGTGCCACCAGTACAGGGGCTGGAAACACCATATATTTT
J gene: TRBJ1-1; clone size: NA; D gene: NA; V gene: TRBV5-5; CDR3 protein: CASSFGGTEAFF; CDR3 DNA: TGTGCCAGCAGCTTCGGAGGCACTGAAGCTTTCTTT
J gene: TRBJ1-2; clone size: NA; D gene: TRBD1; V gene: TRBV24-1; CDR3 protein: CATSDRDRGAYGYTF; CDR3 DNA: TGTGCCACCAGTGATCGGGACAGGGGGGCCTATGGCTACACCTTC
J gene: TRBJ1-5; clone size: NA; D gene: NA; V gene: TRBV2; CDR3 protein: CASSDREPQHF; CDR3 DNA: TGTGCCAGCAGTGACAGGGAGCCCCAGCATTTT
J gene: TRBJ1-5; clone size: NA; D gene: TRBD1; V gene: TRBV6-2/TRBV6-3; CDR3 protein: CASSYPGQAIDQPQHF; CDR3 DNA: TGTGCCAGCAGTTACCCGGGACAGGCGATAGATCAGCCCCAGCATTTT
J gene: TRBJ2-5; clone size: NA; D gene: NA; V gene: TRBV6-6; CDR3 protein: CASSYGQETQYF; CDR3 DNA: TGTGCCAGCAGTTACGGCCAAGAGACCCAGTACTTC
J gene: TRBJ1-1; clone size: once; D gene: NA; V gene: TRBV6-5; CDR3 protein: CASSYGPPNTEAFF; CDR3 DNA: TGTGCCAGCAGTTACGGACCGCCGAACACTGAAGCTTTCTTT
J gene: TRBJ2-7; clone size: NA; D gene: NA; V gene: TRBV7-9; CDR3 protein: CASSLRGTYEQYF; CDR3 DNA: TGTGCCAGCAGCTTACGGGGGACCTACGAGCAGTACTTC
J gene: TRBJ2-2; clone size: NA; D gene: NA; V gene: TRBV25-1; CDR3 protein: CASSEWAGINTGELFF; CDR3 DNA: TGTGCCAGCAGTGAATGGGCAGGAATTAACACCGGGGAGCTGTTTTTT
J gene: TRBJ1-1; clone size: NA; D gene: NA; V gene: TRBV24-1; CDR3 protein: CATSDFSGGGAFF; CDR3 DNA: TGTGCCACCAGTGATTTTAGCGGCGGAGGCGCTTTCTTT
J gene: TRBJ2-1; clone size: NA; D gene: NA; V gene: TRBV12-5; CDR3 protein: CASGPRGGLGSYNEQFF; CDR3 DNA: TGTGCTAGTGGTCCCAGAGGGGGGCTGGGGTCCTACAATGAGCAGTTCTTC
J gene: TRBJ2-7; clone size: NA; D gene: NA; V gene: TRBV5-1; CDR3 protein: CASSLGDTYEQYF; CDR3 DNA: TGCGCCAGCAGCTTGGGGGACACCTACGAGCAGTACTTC
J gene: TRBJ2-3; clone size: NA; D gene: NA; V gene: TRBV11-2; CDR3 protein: CASSLGGSTDTQYF; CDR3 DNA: TGTGCCAGCAGCTTAGGGGGCAGCACAGATACGCAGTATTTT
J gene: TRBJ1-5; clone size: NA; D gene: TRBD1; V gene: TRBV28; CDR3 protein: CASSFGTGYQPQHF; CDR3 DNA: TGTGCCAGCAGTTTCGGGACAGGGTATCAGCCCCAGCATTTT
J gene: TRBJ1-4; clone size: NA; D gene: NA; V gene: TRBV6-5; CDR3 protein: CASSLSLVRGEKLFF; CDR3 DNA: TGTGCCAGCAGTCTTAGTCTCGTAAGGGGTGAAAAACTGTTTTTT
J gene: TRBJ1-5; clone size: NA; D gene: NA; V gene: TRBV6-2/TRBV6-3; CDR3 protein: CASSYSQGWDTTQPQHF; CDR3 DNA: TGTGCCAGCAGTTACTCCCAGGGGTGGGATACAACTCAGCCCCAGCATTTT
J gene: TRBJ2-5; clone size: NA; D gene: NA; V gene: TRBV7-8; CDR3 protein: CASSLILTGGETQYF; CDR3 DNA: TGTGCCAGCAGCTTAATCCTTACAGGTGGGGAGACCCAGTACTTC
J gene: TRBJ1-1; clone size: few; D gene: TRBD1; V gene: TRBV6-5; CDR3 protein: CASSKQGGEAFF; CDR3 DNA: TGTGCCAGCAGTAAACAGGGGGGTGAAGCTTTCTTT
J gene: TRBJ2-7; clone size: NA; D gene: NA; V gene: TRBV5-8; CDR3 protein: CASSLTGAEYEQYF; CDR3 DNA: TGTGCCAGCAGCTTGACGGGGGCGGAATACGAGCAGTACTTC
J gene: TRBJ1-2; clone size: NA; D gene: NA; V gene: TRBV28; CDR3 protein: CASSLRGSGYTF; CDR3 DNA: TGTGCCAGCAGTTTAAGGGGGAGTGGCTACACCTTC
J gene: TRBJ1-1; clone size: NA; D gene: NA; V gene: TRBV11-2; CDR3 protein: CASSLQNTEAFF; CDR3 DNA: TGTGCCAGCAGCCTCCAAAACACTGAAGCTTTCTTT
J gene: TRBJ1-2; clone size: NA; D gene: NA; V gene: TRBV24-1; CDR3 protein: CATRAGVGYGYTF; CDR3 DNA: TGTGCCACCAGGGCAGGGGTTGGGTATGGCTACACCTTC
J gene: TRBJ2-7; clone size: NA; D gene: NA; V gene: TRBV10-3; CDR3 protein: CAISGVTYEQYF; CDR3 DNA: TGTGCCATCAGTGGGGTTACCTACGAGCAGTACTTC
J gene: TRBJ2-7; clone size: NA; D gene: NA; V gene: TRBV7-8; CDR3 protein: CASSVNTEPSYEQYF; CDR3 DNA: TGTGCCAGCAGCGTAAATACAGAACCCTCCTACGAGCAGTACTTC
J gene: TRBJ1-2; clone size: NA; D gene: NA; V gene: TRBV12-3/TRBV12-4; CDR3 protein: CASSLAGPYGYTF; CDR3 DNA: TGTGCCAGCAGTTTAGCGGGGCCTTATGGCTACACCTTC
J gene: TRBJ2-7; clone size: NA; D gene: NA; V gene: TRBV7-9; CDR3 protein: CASSRDNYEQYF; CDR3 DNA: TGTGCCAGCAGCCGTGACAACTACGAGCAGTACTTC